One and the same sample provided the 16 T cell receptor beta chains below, sequenced in a study of blood T cell repertoires in COVID-19 (dated by TCRdb to 2019 to 2021). Libraries were constructed by the immunoSEQ multiplex PCR assay. Imported from immuneACCESS, the table was reduced by TCRdb to in-frame sequences with V and J called. These copies leave out some clones; in studies compared against another copy, an unresolved V gene accounts for under half, and the cause of the remainder is not known. This sample holds under 200,000 clones; 90% were observed only once. Jointly, the top ten make up 0.5% to 0.6% of the sample. The sample consisted of peripheral blood. Receptor source: a man aged 50-59 years with acute or convalescent COVID-19.

The chain is built from TRBV3-1 (or the pseudogene TRBV3-2) and TRBJ1-1, with D unclear. Trimming pared 0 bases from V and 2 bases from J, leaving 13 bases between. The CDR3 extends over 16 amino acids. The germline V gene encodes CDR1 LGHDT and CDR2 YNNKEL (reference sequence). As DNA, the CDR3 is TGTGCCAGCAGCCAAGATTTTATGGGCAGAAACACTGAAGCTTTCTTT. Protein product: CASSQDFMGRNTEAFF.

This rearrangement joins TRBV27 to TRBJ2-5; D may be TRBD1 (5 bases). Germline V gene sequence: CDR1 MNHEY, CDR2 SMNVEV (reference sequence). CDR3 length: 14 residues. V shed 7 bases and J shed 2 bases, with 14 bases lying between them. The CDR3 DNA reads as TGTGCCAGCATGGACATGGCGGTACAAGAGACCCAGTACTTC. Translated: CASMDMAVQETQYF.

This clone came up once. This chain joins TRBV27 and TRBJ2-1; the match to TRBD1 covers 9 bases. CDR3 length equals 13 residues. Germline CDR1 reads MNHEY; CDR2 reads SMNVEV (reference sequence). Trimming took 7 bases from V and 8 from J; bases not matched to a gene: 6. CDR3 nucleotides: TGTGCCAGCACCTGGACAGGGGTCGATGAGCAGTTCTTC. This sequence encodes CASTWTGVDEQFF.

This rearrangement joins TRBV5-1 to TRBJ2-7, with 8 bases matching TRBD1. The CDR3 has 13 residues. The germline V gene has CDR1 SGHRS and CDR2 YFSETQ. Trimming took 4 bases from V and 2 from J; bases not matched to a gene: 2. The CDR3 sequence: CASSRDRTYEQYF. CDR3 sequence (DNA): TGCGCCAGCAGCCGGGACAGGACCTACGAGCAGTACTTC.

This clone was observed a single time. The genes are TRBV2 and TRBJ1-6, with TRBD1 as a possible D gene (6 bases). The CDR3 runs 13 residues. Trimming took off 6 bases at V and 9 bases at J, with 12 bases between the two ends. Germline CDR1 SNHLY, CDR2 FYNNEI. Here the CDR3 DNA reads TGTGCCAGCAGACGGGGGGCGTCTTCACCCCTCCACTTT. As protein: CASRRGASSPLHF.

The rearrangement uses TRBV6-5 and TRBJ2-1, with 8 bases matching TRBD1. V lost 5 bases to trimming and J lost 6 bases; unmatched junction nucleotides: 3. CDR3 length equals 13 residues. Germline V lookup: CDR1 MNHEY, CDR2 SVGAGI. The CDR3 is CASSKTGGNEQFF. CDR3 DNA sequence: TGTGCCAGCAGTAAAACAGGGGGCAATGAGCAGTTCTTC.

CDR3 nucleotide sequence: TGTGCCAGCAGCTTAGACTTACGGAGCGGGACCAGCACAGATACGCAGTATTTT. It specifies CASSLDLRSGTSTDTQYF. The chain uses TRBV7-3 and TRBJ2-3; 7 bases line up with TRBD2. Germline trimming cut 2 bases from V and 0 bases from J; bases unmatched to any gene: 11. Germline CDR1 reads SGHTA; CDR2 reads FQGTGA. CDR3 length equals 18 residues.

The rearrangement joins TRBV5-1 to TRBJ1-6; maybe TRBD1 (6 bases). This CDR3 region has 15 residues. V shed 0 bases and J shed 6 bases, with 10 bases lying between them. Looked up from germline, CDR1 is SGHRS and CDR2 is YFSETQ. The CDR3 DNA reads TGCGCCAGCAGCTTGGAAACAGGGAGTAATTCACCCCTCCACTTT. This translates into CASSLETGSNSPLHF.

In this sample, this clone turned up once. This sequence joins TRBV6-6 and TRBJ2-6; D gene uncertain. V lost 3 bases to trimming and J lost 3 bases, with 3 bases between them. This CDR3 spans 13 amino acids. Germline CDR1 MNHNY, CDR2 SVGAGI (reference sequence). Here the CDR3 reads CASSYNGANVLTF. As DNA, the CDR3 is TGTGCCAGCAGTTATAATGGGGCCAACGTCCTGACTTTC.

This rearrangement joins TRBV5-1 to TRBJ2-3; 14 nucleotides line up with TRBD2. V lost 4 bases to trimming and J lost 5 bases; unmatched junction nucleotides: 6. Germline values: CDR1 SGHRS, CDR2 YFSETQ. The CDR3 contains 16 residues. DNA for the CDR3: TGCGCCAGCAGCCCCGGGACTAGCGGGGGTGTAGATACGCAGTATTTT. The encoded protein is CASSPGTSGGVDTQYF.

This clone was seen only a few times. The rearrangement joins TRBV15 to TRBJ1-5; 9 bases align to TRBD1. With V trimmed by 5 bases and J by 4 bases, 6 bases remained unmatched. The CDR3 is made up of 15 amino acids. The germline CDR1 and CDR2 sequences are LNHNV and YYDKDF (reference sequence). Written as DNA, the CDR3 is TGTGCCACCAGCGCCCGACAGGGGGTAAATCAGCCCCAGCATTTT. It yields the protein CATSARQGVNQPQHF.

The chain couples TRBV19 to TRBJ1-5; tentatively, D is TRBD1 (5 bases). With 6 bases removed from V and 2 bases from J, the gap between germline ends came to 20 bases. The CDR3 is 17 residues long. Germline V CDR1 and CDR2: LNHDA, SQIVND (reference sequence). The CDR3 loop is CASSPGGGRFGNQPQHF. CDR3 in DNA: TGTGCCAGTAGCCCTGGTGGGGGGAGATTCGGCAATCAGCCCCAGCATTTT.

This clone was observed a single time. The genes are TRBV19 and TRBJ2-5, with TRBD2 identical over 14 bases. The CDR3 length is 17 residues. Germline V lookup: CDR1 LNHDA, CDR2 SQIVND (reference sequence). V lost 5 bases and J lost 4; bases outside the gene matches: 9. The CDR3 protein is CASSPRLAGGPPETQYF. The CDR3 nucleotides read TGTGCCAGTAGTCCCCGACTAGCGGGAGGGCCCCCAGAGACCCAGTACTTC.

V gene TRBV9 combines with J gene TRBJ2-3, with D possibly being TRBD2 (7 bases). The CDR3 totals 17 residues. Trimming cost V 0 bases and J 0 bases, with 14 bases left between them. Germline lookup yields CDR1 SGDLS and CDR2 YYNGEE. CDR3 in amino acids: CASSVVGGGPSTDTQYF. The CDR3 coding sequence is TGTGCCAGCAGCGTAGTAGGGGGAGGGCCTAGCACAGATACGCAGTATTTT.

V and J are TRBV15 and TRBJ2-5, with a tentative D call TRBD1 (6 bases). Germline CDR1 reads LNHNV; CDR2 reads YYDKDF (reference sequence). Between the trimmed V and J ends, which lost 0 bases and 4 bases, there was a span of 9 bases. The CDR3 is made up of 14 amino acids. CDR3 in amino acids: CATSRDLTGETQYF. In DNA form, the CDR3 reads TGTGCCACCAGCAGAGATCTGACAGGAGAGACCCAGTACTTC.

The sample holds one count of this clone. The genes are TRBV20-1 and TRBJ1-2, with a possible D match to TRBD1 (6 bases). Germline V lookup: CDR1 DFQATT, CDR2 SNEGSKA (reference sequence). Between the trimmed V and J ends, which lost 5 bases and 7 bases, there was a span of 11 bases. CDR3 length: 11 residues. CDR3 DNA: TGCAGTGCTGGGGACATACCTGGCTACACCTTC. This encodes CSAGDIPGYTF.